This entry lists 25 T cell receptor beta chains sequenced from one sample in a study of CD8+CD57+ T cells in acquired aplastic anemia. Profiling of TCR beta VDJ combinations and CDR3 sequences used genomic DNA as template. TCRdb reprocessed the reads via MiXCR and lists one record per CDR3 protein. This sample carries a few hundred thousand distinct CDR3 sequences, about three fifths of them seen once, and the ten largest clones take 1% to 1.5%. Patients chosen for sequencing had shown CD8+CD57+ cell expansion by flow cytometry. Sequenced: sorted CD4+, CD8+, or CD8+CD57+ T cells (not recorded which) from PBMCs. All receptors come from a human donor with aplastic anemia.

This clonotype occurred many times. The chain couples TRBV5-1 to TRBJ2-5; the D is unclear. CDR3 length equals 14 residues. Trimming pared 0 bases from V and 2 bases from J, leaving 8 bases between. The germline CDR1 and CDR2 sequences are SGHRS and YFSETQ. The CDR3 protein is CASSLGPEQETQYF. The CDR3 DNA reads TGCGCCAGCAGCTTGGGCCCAGAGCAAGAGACCCAGTACTTC.

CDR3 DNA: TGTGCCAGCAGCCCCCAGGGCGGGACAGGGACAGATACGCAGTATTTT. The encoded protein is CASSPQGGTGTDTQYF. The chain couples TRBV7-3 to TRBJ2-3, with 9 bases identical to TRBD1. The J segment lost 3 bases and the V segment lost 5 bases, leaving 9 bases of the junction unmatched. The V gene's germline CDR1 is SGHTA and CDR2 FQGTGA. This CDR3 has 16 residues. Full variable domain (missing parts from reference TRBV7-3 and TRBJ2-3): GAGVSQTPSNKVTEKGKYVELRCDPISGHTALYWYRQSLGQGPEFLIYFQGTGAADDSGLPNDRFFAVRPEGSVSTLKIQRTERGDSAVYLCASSPQGGTGTDTQYFGPGTRLTVL.

The table lists this clonotype with a count of one. One junction end disagrees with the germline gene, perhaps due to a read error. The J gene is TRBJ1-1, the V gene TRBV6-1; D uncertain. CDR1 MNHNS and CDR2 SASEGT come from the germline V gene. The CDR3 is made up of 10 amino acids. This CDR3 is CASSLGEALF. CDR3 bases: TGTGCCAGCAGTCTGGGCGAAGCTCTCTTT.

This clonotype was picked up many times. This chain joins TRBV5-1 and TRBJ2-5, with TRBD2 identical over 12 bases. There are 17 residues in the CDR3. Unmatched junction bases numbered 8, after V lost 0 bases and J lost 5 bases. The germline CDR1 and CDR2 sequences are SGHRS and YFSETQ. The DNA of the CDR3 is TGCGCCAGCAGCTTGGCCGGTCTAGCGGGAGGGACGGAGACCCAGTACTTC. Amino acid sequence: CASSLAGLAGGTETQYF.

This clonotype has ten or more counts. The chain is built from TRBV7-9 and TRBJ1-1, with D possibly TRBD1 on 5 matching bases. The germline gives CDR1 SEHNR, CDR2 FQNEAQ (reference sequence). V lost 3 bases, J lost 1 base, and 9 bases lay in between. The CDR3 sequence is 14 residues long. For the CDR3, the DNA is TGTGCCAGCAGCTTGGGGCGACCGAACACTGAAGCTTTCTTT. It translates to CASSLGRPNTEAFF.

This clonotype was found a few times. This chain uses TRBV5-1 with TRBJ2-6; TRBD2 might be the D (5 bases). The CDR3 is made up of 15 amino acids. Germline V gene data show CDR1 as SGHRS and CDR2 as YFSETQ. The germline V and J ends were trimmed by 4 bases and 0 bases, with 8 bases remaining between them. DNA of the CDR3: TGCGCCAGCAGCCCGAGCGGCTCTGGGGCCAACGTCCTGACTTTC. It encodes CASSPSGSGANVLTF.

The chain employs TRBV5-4 and TRBJ2-7, with TRBD2 as a possible D gene (5 bases). Germline CDR1 is SGHNT and CDR2 is YYREEE (reference sequence). This CDR3 is 14 amino acids long. Deletions cut 4 bases from V and 4 bases from J, with 15 bases between. This CDR3 reads CASSETGSLYEQYF. DNA for the CDR3: TGTGCCAGCAGCGAGACGGGAAGTTTATACGAGCAGTACTTC.

There are a few counts of this clonotype. Here the CDR3 DNA reads TGTGCCAGCAGCCACCGAGGGTTGGTTGAGACCCAGTACTTC. Its protein product is CASSHRGLVETQYF. J is TRBJ2-5 and V is TRBV14, with D maybe TRBD2 (5 bases). Germline lookup yields CDR1 SGHDN and CDR2 FVKESK. Trimming took off 3 bases at V and 5 bases at J, with 13 bases between the two ends. The CDR3 is 14 amino acids.

This clonotype was observed at least ten times. The J gene is TRBJ1-2, the V gene TRBV10-3; no clear D. Germline V gene lookup returns CDR1 ENHRY and CDR2 SYGVKD. V lost 0 bases, J lost 4 bases, and 9 bases lay in between. The CDR3 is made up of 14 amino acids. The CDR3 nucleotides read TGTGCCATCAGTGAGTCACCGGGAAGCTATGGCTACACCTTC. This codes for CAISESPGSYGYTF.

The chain employs TRBV12-3 or TRBV12-4 and TRBJ1-5; TRBD1 matches 8 bases. The V segment lost 7 bases and the J segment 4 bases; nucleotides outside the gene matches: 6. CDR3 size: 14 residues. Here the CDR3 DNA reads TGTGCCAGCACCGCCGGACAGGGAAATCAGCCCCAGCATTTT. Its translation: CASTAGQGNQPQHF.

To note about this clonotype: Given a much more abundant clone one base away, this may be a read error. Likely a read error: the CDR3 ends without its conserved phenylalanine or tryptophan. For the CDR3, the DNA is TGTGCCAGTAGTGTAGCGGCGGGGCCGGCTTTCCTT. Its protein product is CASSVAAGPAFL. The chain carries TRBV19 and TRBJ1-1; TRBD1 is a possible D gene (5 bases). Trimming pared 5 bases from V and 11 bases from J, leaving 15 bases between. CDR3 length: 12 amino acids. CDR1 and CDR2 from the germline V gene are LNHDA and SQIVND (reference sequence).

This clonotype was seen only a few times. A much larger clonotype is one base distant, so this may be a read error. The rearrangement joins TRBV5-8 to TRBJ2-1; unclear D gene. The CDR3 is 13 residues long. Germline V gene sequence: CDR1 SGHTS, CDR2 YDEGEE. The chain's CDR3 is CASSLGQTREQLF. CDR3 nucleotides: TGTGCCAGCAGCTTGGGGCAGACGCGTGAGCAGCTCTTC.

The chain carries TRBV5-1 and TRBJ1-2; 9 nucleotides align to TRBD1. V gave up 4 bases and J gave up 4 bases; unmatched junction bases: 14. Per germline, CDR1 SGHRS and CDR2 YFSETQ. The CDR3 consists of 17 residues. CDR3 amino acids: CASSPGTGFPTSYGYTF. The DNA of the CDR3 is TGCGCCAGCAGCCCCGGGACAGGGTTCCCAACGAGCTATGGCTACACCTTC. The whole variable domain, remainder taken from reference TRBV5-1 and TRBJ1-2, is KAGVTQTPRYLIKTRGQQVTLSCSPISGHRSVSWYQQTPGQGLQFLFEYFSETQRNKGNFPGRFSGRQFSNSRSEMNVSTLELGDSALYLCASSPGTGFPTSYGYTFGSGTRLTVV.

This clonotype occurred many times. The chain couples TRBV7-9 to TRBJ2-1; a possible D gene is TRBD1 (5 bases). V lost 4 bases, J lost 4 bases, and 14 bases lay in between. The CDR3 consists of 15 residues. The germline V gene encodes CDR1 SEHNR and CDR2 FQNEAQ (reference sequence). Here the CDR3 reads CASSWRQLGYNEQFF. The CDR3 DNA is TGTGCCAGCAGCTGGAGACAGTTGGGATACAATGAGCAGTTCTTC. Full variable domain (remainder filled in from reference TRBV7-9 and TRBJ2-1): DTGVSQNPRHKITKRGQNVTFRCDPISEHNRLYWYRQTLGQGPEFLTYFQNEAQLEKSRLLSDRFSAERPKGSFSTLEIQRTEQGDSAMYLCASSWRQLGYNEQFFGPGTRLTVL.

The genes are TRBV25-1 and TRBJ1-1; 7 nucleotides agree with TRBD1. CDR1 and CDR2 (germline): MGHDK, SYGVNS. The CDR3 contains 16 residues. Trimming cost V 8 bases and J 3 bases; bases outside gene matches: 15. The CDR3 protein is CASLPGGGAWDTEAFF. CDR3 DNA sequence: TGTGCCAGCTTACCAGGGGGTGGTGCTTGGGACACTGAAGCTTTCTTT.

The J gene is TRBJ2-4, the V gene TRBV7-2, with D hard to call. The CDR3 consists of 13 residues. Trimming left V 5 bases short and J 5 bases short, with 10 bases between. Germline values: CDR1 SGHTA, CDR2 FQGNSA. The CDR3 region is CASSDAGENIQYF. The CDR3 DNA is TGTGCCAGCAGCGACGCCGGAGAAAACATTCAGTACTTC.

V is TRBV10-3 and J is TRBJ1-6; D is undetermined. In germline, CDR1 is ENHRY, CDR2 SYGVKD. The CDR3 runs to 15 residues. Trimming took off 11 bases at V and 6 bases at J, with 20 bases between the two ends. DNA of the CDR3: TGTGCCGCCAGCCCCCTGATGAGTGGTAATTCACCCCTCCACTTT. It translates to CAASPLMSGNSPLHF.

The V and J genes are TRBV7-9 and TRBJ2-3; 9 positions agree with TRBD1. The junction had 15 bases not matched to a gene; V was cut back by 5 bases and J by 6 bases. This CDR3 spans 17 amino acids. From germline, CDR1 is SEHNR and CDR2 FQNEAQ (reference sequence). The CDR3 region is CASSLTQQGAGSDTQYF. CDR3 in DNA: TGTGCCAGCAGCCTGACTCAACAGGGGGCAGGATCGGATACGCAGTATTTT.

Comments on this clonotype: One end of the junction does not line up with germline, which may come from a read error. The genes are TRBV7-3 and TRBJ2-5; 13 bases map to TRBD2. CDR1 SGHTA and CDR2 FQGTGA come from the germline V gene. CDR3 length equals 16 residues. CDR3 in amino acids: CASSRGLAGVMETQYF. The CDR3, as DNA: TGCGCCAGCAGCCGAGGACTAGCGGGGGTTATGGAGACCCAGTACTTC.

The genes are TRBV15 and TRBJ1-6; 9 bases are shared with TRBD1. The CDR3 extends over 12 amino acids. The trim removed 0 bases at V and 19 bases at J, leaving 4 bases unmatched. Germline V gives CDR1 LNHNV, CDR2 YYDKDF (reference sequence). The CDR3 DNA sequence: TGTGCCACCAGCAGAGAAGGACAGGGGAGGCACTTT. Its protein is CATSREGQGRHF.

The V call is TRBV12-3 or TRBV12-4, the J call TRBJ1-1, with D possibly TRBD1 on 5 matching bases. The ends were cut back, 2 bases at V and 4 bases at J, with 11 bases in the middle. CDR3 size: 14 residues. Here the CDR3 DNA reads TGTGCCAGCAGTTTACGCGCAGGGAGCACTGAAGCTTTCTTT. Translation: CASSLRAGSTEAFF.

This clonotype came up many times. CDR3 DNA: TGTGCCAGCAGAGAGCGGGCCGGGACAGGGTTCGATAATTCACCCCTCCACTTT. Its protein is CASRERAGTGFDNSPLHF. The rearrangement links TRBV6-1 to TRBJ1-6; TRBD1 matches 9 bases. Germline V gene data show CDR1 as MNHNS and CDR2 as SASEGT. V was clipped by 6 bases and J by 5 bases; unmatched bases: 14. This CDR3 is 18 amino acids long.

In this sample, this clonotype turned up many times. This chain joins TRBV5-8 and TRBJ1-2; TRBD1 matches 7 bases. Germline CDR1 and CDR2: SGHTS and YDEGEE. This CDR3 comprises 15 residues. Trimming cost V 4 bases and J 2 bases; bases outside gene matches: 8. CDR3 residues: CASSVRETGNYGYTF. Written as DNA, the CDR3 is TGTGCCAGCAGCGTACGCGAGACAGGGAACTATGGCTACACCTTC.

The V gene is TRBV10-1, the J gene TRBJ2-7; D is uncertain. This CDR3 is 12 amino acids long. CDR1 and CDR2 (germline): WNHNN, SYGVQD (reference sequence). V lost 3 bases to trimming and J lost 4 bases, with 7 bases between them. CDR3 bases: TGCGCCAGCAGTGAACGTGGATACGAGCAGTACTTC. Its protein product is CASSERGYEQYF.

This clonotype was picked up many times. The chain employs TRBV5-8 and TRBJ2-3; 10 bases map to TRBD2. Unmatched junction bases numbered 10, after V lost 4 bases and J lost 2 bases. Looked up from germline, CDR1 is SGHTS and CDR2 is YDEGEE. The CDR3 spans 17 residues. The CDR3 spells CASSQQKLAGYTDTQYF. The CDR3 nucleotides read TGTGCCAGCAGCCAACAAAAACTAGCGGGGTACACAGATACGCAGTATTTT.